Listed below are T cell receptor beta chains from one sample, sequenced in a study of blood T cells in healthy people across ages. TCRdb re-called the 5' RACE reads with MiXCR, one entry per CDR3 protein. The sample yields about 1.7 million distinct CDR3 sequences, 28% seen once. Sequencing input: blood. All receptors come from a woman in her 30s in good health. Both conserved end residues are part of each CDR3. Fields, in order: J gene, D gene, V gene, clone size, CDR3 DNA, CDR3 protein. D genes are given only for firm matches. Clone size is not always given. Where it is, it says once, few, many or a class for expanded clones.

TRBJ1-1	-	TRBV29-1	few	TGCAGCGCAGGGGTCCCGAACACTGAAGCTTTCTTT	CSAGVPNTEAFF
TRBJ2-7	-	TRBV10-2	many	TGCGCCAGCAGGCAACCCGGGACTCCCGGCGAGCAGTACTTC	CASRQPGTPGEQYF
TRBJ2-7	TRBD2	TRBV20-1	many	TGCAGTGCTAGAGTCCTAGCGGGAGCTTACGAGCAGTACTTC	CSARVLAGAYEQYF
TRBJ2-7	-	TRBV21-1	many	TGTGCCAGCAGCAAAGATGGGACAGGGGTATACGAGCAGTACTTC	CASSKDGTGVYEQYF
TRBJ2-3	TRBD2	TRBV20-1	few	TGCAGTGCTACGGAGCGGGGATCAGATACGCAGTATTTT	CSATERGSDTQYF
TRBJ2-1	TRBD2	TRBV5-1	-	TGCGCCAGCAGCTTGGTCAGAGGACTAGTGTCCTACAATGAGCAGTTCTTC	CASSLVRGLVSYNEQFF
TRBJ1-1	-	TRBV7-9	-	TGTGCCAGCATCCAGTCCCTGAACACTGAAGCTTTCTTT	CASIQSLNTEAFF
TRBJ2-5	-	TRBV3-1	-	TGTGCCAGCAGCCAAGATCCCTCCTCTTGGACCCAGTACTTC	CASSQDPSSWTQYF
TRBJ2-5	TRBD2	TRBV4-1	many	TGCGCCAGCAGCCTGGGACTAGCCAGGACCCAGTACTTC	CASSLGLARTQYF
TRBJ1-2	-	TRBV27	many	TGTGCCAGCAGGCGGGGTAACGCTGACTACACCTTC	CASRRGNADYTF
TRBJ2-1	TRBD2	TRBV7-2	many	TGTGCCAGCAGCTTGGCATCCGGGACTAGCGCCTACAATGAGCAGTTCTTC	CASSLASGTSAYNEQFF
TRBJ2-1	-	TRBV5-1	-	TGCGCCAGCACCCCCACGGGGAGCTCCTACAATGAGCAGTTCTTC	CASTPTGSSYNEQFF
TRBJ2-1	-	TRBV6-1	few	TGTGCCAGCAGAGATTATAGCGGAAGCTCCTACAATGAGCAGTTCTTC	CASRDYSGSSYNEQFF
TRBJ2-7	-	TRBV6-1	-	TGTGCCAGCAGTAAAAAGGGGCCCTACGAGCAGTACTTC	CASSKKGPYEQYF
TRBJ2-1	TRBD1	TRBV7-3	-	TGTGCCAGCAGTAACACCGGGACAGGGCCCCACAATGAGCAGTTCTTC	CASSNTGTGPHNEQFF
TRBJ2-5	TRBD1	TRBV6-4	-	TGTGCCACCGCCCGAGACAGGGGCGAGACCCAGTACTTC	CATARDRGETQYF
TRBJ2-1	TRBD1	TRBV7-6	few	TGTGCCAGCAGCTCCACCTCAGCCGGGACAGAGCACAATGAGCAGTTCTTC	CASSSTSAGTEHNEQFF
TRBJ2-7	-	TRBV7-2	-	TGTGCCAGCAGCCCCAAGGGGGGGGCATACGAGCAGTACTTC	CASSPKGGAYEQYF
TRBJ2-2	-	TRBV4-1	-	TGCGCCAGCAGCCAAGGCCTAGTCCAGACCACCGGGGAGCTGTTTTTT	CASSQGLVQTTGELFF
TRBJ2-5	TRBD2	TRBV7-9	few	TGTGCCAGCAGCCCCACCCTAGCGGCCCTCCAAGAGACCCAGTACTTC	CASSPTLAALQETQYF
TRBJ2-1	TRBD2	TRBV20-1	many	TGCAGTGCGCCGGCGTTCGGGACTAGCGGCAATGAGCAGTTCTTC	CSAPAFGTSGNEQFF
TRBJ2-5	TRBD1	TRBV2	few	TGTGCCCGACAGGGGTGGACAGGGGTACAAGAGACCCAGTACTTC	CARQGWTGVQETQYF
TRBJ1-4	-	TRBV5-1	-	TGCGCCAGCAGTTGGAAGGGGGAAAAACTGTTTTTT	CASSWKGEKLFF
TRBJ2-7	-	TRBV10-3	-	TGTGCCATCAGTCCCCTCGACGGGGGCGCCTACGAGCAGTACTTC	CAISPLDGGAYEQYF
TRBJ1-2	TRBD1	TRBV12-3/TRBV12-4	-	TGTGCCAGCAGTCCACAGCGACAGGGCAACTATGGCTACACCTTC	CASSPQRQGNYGYTF
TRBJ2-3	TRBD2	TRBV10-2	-	TGCGCCAGCCAAGAGGCGGGAGTTCCCACAGATACGCAGTATTTT	CASQEAGVPTDTQYF
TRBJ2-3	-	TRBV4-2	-	TGTGCCAGCAGCCAACCCGACGCGACAGATACGCAGTATTTT	CASSQPDATDTQYF
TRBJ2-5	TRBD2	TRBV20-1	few	TGCAGTGCCCAGAAAGGGAGGGAAGAGACCCAGTACTTC	CSAQKGREETQYF
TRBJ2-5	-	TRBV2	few	TGTGCCAGCAGTGAAGTCCGGGGAGAAGAGACCCAGTACTTC	CASSEVRGEETQYF
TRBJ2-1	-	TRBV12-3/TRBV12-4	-	TGTGCCAGCAGTTTTCAGGGGTGGAATGAGCAGTTCTTC	CASSFQGWNEQFF
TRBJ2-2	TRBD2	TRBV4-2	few	TGTGCCAGCAGCCAAGGGTTCTTAGCGGGGGGGTCCGGGGAGCTGTTTTTT	CASSQGFLAGGSGELFF
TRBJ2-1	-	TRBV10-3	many	TGTGCCATCAGTGCAAGCGGTAGTAACAATGAGCAGTTCTTC	CAISASGSNNEQFF
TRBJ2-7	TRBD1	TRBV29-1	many	TGCAGCGTTGAGTGGGACAGGGTGGGGTACGAGCAGTACTTC	CSVEWDRVGYEQYF
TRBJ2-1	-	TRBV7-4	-	TGTGCCAGCAGCCCGCAACAGGGATACAATGAGCAGTTCTTC	CASSPQQGYNEQFF
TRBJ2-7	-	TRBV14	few	TGTGCCAGCTCATCTCTTACCGGGCTCTCCTACGAGCAGTACTTC	CASSSLTGLSYEQYF
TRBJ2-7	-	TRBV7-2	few	TGTGCCAGCAGCTTAGCGGATGGGGGGTTCGGGGACGAGCAGTACTTC	CASSLADGGFGDEQYF
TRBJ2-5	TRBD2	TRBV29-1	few	TGCAGCGCCATTGGCGGGGGTGGGGGAGAGACCCAGTACTTC	CSAIGGGGGETQYF
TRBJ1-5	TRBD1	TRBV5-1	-	TGCGCCAGCAGCGACAGGGTCGACGAGACCCAGCATTTT	CASSDRVDETQHF
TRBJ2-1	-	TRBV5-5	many	TGTGCCAGCAGCTTATTACCGGATGAGCAGTTCTTC	CASSLLPDEQFF
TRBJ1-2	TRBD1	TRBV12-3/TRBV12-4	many	TGTGCCAGCAGTTTAATCGGGACAGGGTACTATGGCTACACCTTC	CASSLIGTGYYGYTF
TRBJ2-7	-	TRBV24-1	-	TGTGCCACCAGTCCGGCGGCTAGCCACGAGCAGTACTTC	CATSPAASHEQYF
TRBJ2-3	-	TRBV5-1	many	TGTGCCAGCAGCTTAGGGAGGACTCCTAGCACAGATACGCAGTATTTT	CASSLGRTPSTDTQYF
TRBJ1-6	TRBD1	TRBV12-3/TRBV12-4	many	TGTGCCAGCAGTCCTAACAGGGGGGATTTCTCACCCCTCCACTTT	CASSPNRGDFSPLHF
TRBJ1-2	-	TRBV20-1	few	TGCAGTGCCGGAGCAGGGGAAATCAACTATGGCTACACCTTC	CSAGAGEINYGYTF
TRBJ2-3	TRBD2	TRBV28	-	TGTGCCAGCAGTTCCGGGACTAGCGGGGCCTCTAGCACAGATACGCAGTATTTT	CASSSGTSGASSTDTQYF
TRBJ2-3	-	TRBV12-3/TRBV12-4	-	TGTGCCACCGGACTGAGCACAGATACGCAGTATTTT	CATGLSTDTQYF
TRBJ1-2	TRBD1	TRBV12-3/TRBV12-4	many	TGTGCCAGCAGTATGACAGGGTACGGCTACACCTTC	CASSMTGYGYTF